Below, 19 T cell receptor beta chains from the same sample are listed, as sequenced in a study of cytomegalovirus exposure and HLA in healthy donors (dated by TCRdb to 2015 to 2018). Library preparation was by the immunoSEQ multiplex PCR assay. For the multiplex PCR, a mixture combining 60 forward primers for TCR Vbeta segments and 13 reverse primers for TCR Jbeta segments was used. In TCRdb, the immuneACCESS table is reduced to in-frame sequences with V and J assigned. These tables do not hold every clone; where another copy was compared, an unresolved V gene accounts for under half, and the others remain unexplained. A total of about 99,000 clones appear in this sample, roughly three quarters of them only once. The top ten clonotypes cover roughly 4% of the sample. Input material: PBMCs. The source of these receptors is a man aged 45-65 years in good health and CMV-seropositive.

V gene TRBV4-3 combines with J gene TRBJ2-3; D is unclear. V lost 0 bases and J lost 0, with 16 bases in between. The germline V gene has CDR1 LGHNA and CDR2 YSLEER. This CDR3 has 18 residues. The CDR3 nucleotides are TGCGCCAGCAGCCAAGATACCCCCGACATTACTAGCACAGATACGCAGTATTTT. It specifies CASSQDTPDITSTDTQYF.

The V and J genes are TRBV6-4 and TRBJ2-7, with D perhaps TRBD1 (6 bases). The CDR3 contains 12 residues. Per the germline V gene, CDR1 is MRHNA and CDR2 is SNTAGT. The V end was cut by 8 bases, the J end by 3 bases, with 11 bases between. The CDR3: CASGGGHYEQYF. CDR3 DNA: TGTGCCAGCGGGGGCGGGCACTACGAGCAGTACTTC.

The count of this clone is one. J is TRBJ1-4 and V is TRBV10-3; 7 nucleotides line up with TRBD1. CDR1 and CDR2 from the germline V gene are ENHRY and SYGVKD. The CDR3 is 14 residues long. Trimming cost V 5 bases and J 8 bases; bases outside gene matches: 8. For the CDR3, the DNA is TGTGCCATCAGTCCACAGGGGAGTAACGAAAAACTGTTTTTT. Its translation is CAISPQGSNEKLFF.

The CDR3 is CAWSATGGRTNEKLFF. The CDR3 coding sequence is TGTGCCTGGAGTGCCACAGGGGGCCGCACTAATGAAAAACTGTTTTTT. The genes are TRBV30 and TRBJ1-4, with 9 bases lining up with TRBD1. Trimming at V came to 1 base and at J to 2 bases, leaving 5 bases not matched to a gene. Looked up from germline, CDR1 is GTSNPN and CDR2 is SVGIG (reference sequence). The CDR3 covers 16 residues.

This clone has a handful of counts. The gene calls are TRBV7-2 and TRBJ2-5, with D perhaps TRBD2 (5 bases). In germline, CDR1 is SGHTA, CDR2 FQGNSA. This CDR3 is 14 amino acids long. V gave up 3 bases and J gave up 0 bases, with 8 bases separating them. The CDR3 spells CASSLTTNQETQYF. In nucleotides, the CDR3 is TGTGCCAGCAGCTTGACGACTAACCAAGAGACCCAGTACTTC. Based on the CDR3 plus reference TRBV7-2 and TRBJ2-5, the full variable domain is GAGVSQSPSNKVTEKGKDVELRCDPISGHTALYWYRQSLGQGLEFLIYFQGNSAPDKSGLPSDRFSAERTGGSVSTLTIQRTQQEDSAVYLCASSLTTNQETQYFGPGTRLLVL.

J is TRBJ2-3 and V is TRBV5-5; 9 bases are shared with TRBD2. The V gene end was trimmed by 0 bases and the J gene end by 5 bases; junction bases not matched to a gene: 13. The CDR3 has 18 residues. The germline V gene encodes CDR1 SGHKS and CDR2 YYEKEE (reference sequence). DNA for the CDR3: TGTGCCAGCAGCTTGGGGTCCCGCCGCGGGGGGGCTGGAGATACGCAGTATTTT. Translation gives CASSLGSRRGGAGDTQYF.

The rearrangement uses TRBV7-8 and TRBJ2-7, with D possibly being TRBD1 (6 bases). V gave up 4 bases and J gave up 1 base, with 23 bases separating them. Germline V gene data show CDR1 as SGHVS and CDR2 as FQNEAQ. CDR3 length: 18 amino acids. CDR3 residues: CASSSRVITGFDSYEQYF. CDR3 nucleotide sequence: TGTGCCAGCAGCTCGCGAGTAATAACAGGGTTCGATTCCTACGAGCAGTACTTC. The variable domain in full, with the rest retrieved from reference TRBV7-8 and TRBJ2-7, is GAGVSQSPRYKVAKRGQDVALRCDPISGHVSLFWYQQALGQGPEFLTYFQNEAQLDKSGLPSDRFFAERPEGSVSTLKIQRTQQEDSAVYLCASSSRVITGFDSYEQYFGPGTRLTVT.

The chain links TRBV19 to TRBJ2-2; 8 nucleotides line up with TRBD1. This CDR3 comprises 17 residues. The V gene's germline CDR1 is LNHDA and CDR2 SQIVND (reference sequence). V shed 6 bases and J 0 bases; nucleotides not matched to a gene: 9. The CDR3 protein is CASRRHTGGSNTGELFF. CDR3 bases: TGTGCCAGTAGAAGACACACAGGGGGATCGAACACCGGGGAGCTGTTTTTT.

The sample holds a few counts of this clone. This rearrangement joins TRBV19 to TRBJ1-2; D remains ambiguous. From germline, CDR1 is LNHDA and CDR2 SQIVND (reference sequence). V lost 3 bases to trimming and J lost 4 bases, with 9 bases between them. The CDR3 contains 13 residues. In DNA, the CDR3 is TGTGCCAGTAGTATCGTTGGACTCTATGGCTACACCTTC. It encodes CASSIVGLYGYTF.

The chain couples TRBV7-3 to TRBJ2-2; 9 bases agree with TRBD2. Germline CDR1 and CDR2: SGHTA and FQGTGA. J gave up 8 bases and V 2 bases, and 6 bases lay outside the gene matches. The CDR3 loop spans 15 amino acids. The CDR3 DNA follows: TGTGCCAGCAGCTTAGCGGGAGGGAATGTTGGGGAGCTGTTTTTT. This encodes CASSLAGGNVGELFF.

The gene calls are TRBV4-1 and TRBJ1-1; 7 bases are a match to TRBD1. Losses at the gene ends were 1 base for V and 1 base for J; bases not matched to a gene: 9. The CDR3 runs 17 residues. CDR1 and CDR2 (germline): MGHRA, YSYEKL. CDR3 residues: CASSQGGRGVGNTEAFF. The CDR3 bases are TGCGCCAGCAGCCAAGGGGGCAGGGGGGTTGGGAACACTGAAGCTTTCTTT.

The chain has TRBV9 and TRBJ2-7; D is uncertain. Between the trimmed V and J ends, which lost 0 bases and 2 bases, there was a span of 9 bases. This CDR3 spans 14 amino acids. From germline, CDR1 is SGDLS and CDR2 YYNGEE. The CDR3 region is CASSVGLPTYEQYF. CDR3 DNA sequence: TGTGCCAGCAGCGTAGGACTGCCGACCTACGAGCAGTACTTC.

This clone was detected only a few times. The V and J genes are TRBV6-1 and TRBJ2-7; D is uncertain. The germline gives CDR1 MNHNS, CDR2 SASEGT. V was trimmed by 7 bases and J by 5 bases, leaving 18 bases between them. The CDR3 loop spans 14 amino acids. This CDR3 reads CASTARGPGNEQYF. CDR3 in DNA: TGTGCCAGCACGGCCCGTGGCCCAGGCAACGAGCAGTACTTC.

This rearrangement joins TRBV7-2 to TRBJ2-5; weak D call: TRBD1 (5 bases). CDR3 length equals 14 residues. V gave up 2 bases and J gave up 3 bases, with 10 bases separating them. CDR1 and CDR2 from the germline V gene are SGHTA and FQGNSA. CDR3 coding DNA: TGTGCCAGCAGCTTAAATTTAGGGGAAGAGACCCAGTACTTC. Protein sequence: CASSLNLGEETQYF. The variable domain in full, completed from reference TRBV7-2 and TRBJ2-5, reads GAGVSQSPSNKVTEKGKDVELRCDPISGHTALYWYRQSLGQGLEFLIYFQGNSAPDKSGLPSDRFSAERTGGSVSTLTIQRTQQEDSAVYLCASSLNLGEETQYFGPGTRLLVL.

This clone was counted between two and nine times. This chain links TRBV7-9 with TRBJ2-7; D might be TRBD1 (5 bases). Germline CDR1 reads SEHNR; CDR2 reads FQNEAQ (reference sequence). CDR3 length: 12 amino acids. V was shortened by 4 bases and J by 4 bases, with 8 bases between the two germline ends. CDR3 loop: CASSSQGYEQYF. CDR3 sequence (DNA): TGTGCCAGCAGCTCGCAGGGTTACGAGCAGTACTTC.

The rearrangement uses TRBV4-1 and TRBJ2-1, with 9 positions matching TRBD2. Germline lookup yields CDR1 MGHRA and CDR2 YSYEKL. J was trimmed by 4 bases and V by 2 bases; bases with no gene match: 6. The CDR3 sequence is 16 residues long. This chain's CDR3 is CASSQWLAGTYNEQFF. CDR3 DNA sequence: TGCGCCAGCAGCCAATGGCTAGCGGGAACTTACAATGAGCAGTTCTTC.

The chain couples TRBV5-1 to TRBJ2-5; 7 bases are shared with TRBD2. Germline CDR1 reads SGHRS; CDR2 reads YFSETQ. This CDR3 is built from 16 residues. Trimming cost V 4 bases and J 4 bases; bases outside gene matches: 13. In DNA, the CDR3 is TGCGCCAGCAGCCCTGCGCGGGGGATTCTATTAGAGACCCAGTACTTC. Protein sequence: CASSPARGILLETQYF. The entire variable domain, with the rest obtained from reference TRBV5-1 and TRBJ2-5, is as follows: KAGVTQTPRYLIKTRGQQVTLSCSPISGHRSVSWYQQTPGQGLQFLFEYFSETQRNKGNFPGRFSGRQFSNSRSEMNVSTLELGDSALYLCASSPARGILLETQYFGPGTRLLVL.

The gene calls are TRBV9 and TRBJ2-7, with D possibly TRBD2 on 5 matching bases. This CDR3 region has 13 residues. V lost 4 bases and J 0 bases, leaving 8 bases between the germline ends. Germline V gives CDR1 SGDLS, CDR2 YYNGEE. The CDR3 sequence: CASSPGVSYEQYF. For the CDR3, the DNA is TGTGCCAGCAGCCCCGGGGTCTCCTACGAGCAGTACTTC.

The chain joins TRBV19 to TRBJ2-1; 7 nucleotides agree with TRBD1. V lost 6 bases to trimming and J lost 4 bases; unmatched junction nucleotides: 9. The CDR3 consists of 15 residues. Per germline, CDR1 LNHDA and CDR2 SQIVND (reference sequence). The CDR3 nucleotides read TGTGCCAGTAGACTCCCAGGACAGGATTACAATGAGCAGTTCTTC. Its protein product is CASRLPGQDYNEQFF. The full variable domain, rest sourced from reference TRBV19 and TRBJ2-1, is DGGITQSPKYLFRKEGQNVTLSCEQNLNHDAMYWYRQDPGQGLRLIYYSQIVNDFQKGDIAEGYSVSREKKESFPLTVTSAQKNPTAFYLCASRLPGQDYNEQFFGPGTRLTVL.